This entry lists 20 T cell receptor beta chains sequenced from one sample in a study of OX40 agonist ivuxolimab in advanced cancers. TCRdb keeps only in-frame clones here, not all; method: immunoSEQ multiplex PCR. The sample contains roughly 60,000 clones, under 95% of which appear only once. The sample consisted of CD4+ or CD8+ T cells sorted from blood, taken in a trial of the OX40 agonist ivuxolimab. The receptor source for this set is an adult with an advanced solid tumor such as melanoma, head and neck, liver or kidney cancer.

The rearrangement links TRBV5-6 to TRBJ2-5; D uncertain. The CDR3 has 14 amino acids. The V gene's germline CDR1 is SGHDT and CDR2 YYEEEE. Trimming removed 3 bases from V and 2 bases from J, with 11 bases in between. Here the CDR3 reads CASSSGPRQETQYF. The CDR3 DNA sequence: TGTGCCAGCAGCTCGGGTCCTAGGCAAGAGACCCAGTACTTC.

The rearrangement links TRBV6-1 to TRBJ2-7; maybe TRBD1 (5 bases). This CDR3 spans 16 amino acids. Germline CDR1 is MNHNS and CDR2 is SASEGT. Trimming removed 3 bases at V and 2 bases at J, with 17 bases between. The CDR3 here is CASSDRQQEYTYEQYF. CDR3 nucleotides: TGTGCCAGCAGTGATCGACAACAGGAGTACACCTACGAGCAGTACTTC.

The chain has TRBV5-6 and TRBJ2-2, with 11 bases lining up with TRBD1. Trimming removed 5 bases from V and 4 bases from J; junction bases left unmatched: 4. This CDR3 has 15 residues. Germline V gene lookup returns CDR1 SGHDT and CDR2 YYEEEE. CDR3 loop: CASSLDRGLTGELFF. The CDR3 nucleotides are TGTGCCAGCAGTCTGGACAGGGGGCTCACCGGGGAGCTGTTTTTT.

This rearrangement joins TRBV13 to TRBJ2-3, with unresolved D. V lost 0 bases and J 2 bases, leaving 12 bases between the germline ends. Germline loops: CDR1 PRHDT, CDR2 FYEKMQ (reference sequence). The CDR3 covers 16 residues. CDR3 nucleotides: TGTGCCAGCAGCTTAGGGGCCCAGATAATCACAGATACGCAGTATTTT. As protein: CASSLGAQIITDTQYF.

The genes are TRBV27 and TRBJ2-1, with a possible D match to TRBD2 (5 bases). From germline, CDR1 is MNHEY and CDR2 SMNVEV (reference sequence). This CDR3 is built from 17 residues. V dropped 3 bases and J dropped 6 bases, with 21 bases sitting between them. As DNA, the CDR3 is TGTGCCAGCAGTTTGGTGTCGGTAGGAGGAGTACTCAATGAGCAGTTCTTC. It codes for CASSLVSVGGVLNEQFF.

V usage is TRBV7-2 and J usage is TRBJ1-2, with D perhaps matching TRBD1 (5 bases). Trimming took off 5 bases at V and 0 bases at J, with 13 bases between the two ends. There are 15 residues in the CDR3. Germline V gene data show CDR1 as SGHTA and CDR2 as FQGNSA. The CDR3 protein is CASSHRQQANYGYTF. The CDR3 DNA reads as TGTGCCAGCAGCCACCGACAGCAAGCTAACTATGGCTACACCTTC.

The chain recombines TRBV6-5 with TRBJ2-5; perhaps TRBD1 as D (6 bases). The CDR3 covers 16 residues. Trimming left V 2 bases short and J 10 bases short, with 23 bases between. The germline gives CDR1 MNHEY, CDR2 SVGAGI. Here the CDR3 reads CASSYNAMITGSVQYF. CDR3 sequence (DNA): TGTGCCAGCAGTTACAACGCCATGATAACAGGGTCGGTCCAGTACTTC.

V and J are TRBV30 and TRBJ1-1; possible D gene TRBD1, 6 bases. This CDR3 comprises 15 residues. The V end was cut by 5 bases, the J end by 0 bases, with 16 bases between. Germline values: CDR1 GTSNPN, CDR2 SVGIG (reference sequence). The DNA for the CDR3 is TGTGCCTGGGGCCCCAGGGACACGATGAACACTGAAGCTTTCTTT. It specifies CAWGPRDTMNTEAFF.

This chain uses TRBV6-5 with TRBJ1-1; TRBD1 is a possible D gene (5 bases). CDR3 size: 13 residues. CDR1 MNHEY and CDR2 SVGAGI come from the germline V gene. V was pared by 7 bases and J by 5 bases, with 14 bases between. The CDR3 nucleotides are TGTGCCAGCACCGAGCCGTGGGGGACTGAAGCTTTCTTT. Encoded protein: CASTEPWGTEAFF.

The gene calls are TRBV28 and TRBJ2-3; 9 bases map to TRBD2. The CDR3 runs 14 residues. Germline CDR1 is MDHEN and CDR2 is SYDVKM. With V trimmed by 8 bases and J by 4 bases, 7 bases remained unmatched. DNA for the CDR3: TGTGCCAGCCTCCCAGCGGGAGGATCAGATACGCAGTATTTT. This encodes CASLPAGGSDTQYF.

This clone was found once. V usage is TRBV10-1 and J usage is TRBJ2-7, with 7 bases lining up with TRBD2. V was pared by 1 base and J by 9 bases, with 12 bases of the junction left unmatched. Per the germline V gene, CDR1 is WNHNN and CDR2 is SYGVQD (reference sequence). The CDR3 is 15 residues long. The CDR3 loop is CASSEYGAPREVQYF. The CDR3 nucleotides read TGCGCCAGCAGTGAGTATGGGGCCCCCCGGGAGGTGCAGTACTTC.

This chain links TRBV14 with TRBJ2-4, with TRBD1 matching over 8 bases. CDR3 length equals 16 residues. The V segment lost 2 bases and the J segment 0 bases; nucleotides outside the gene matches: 3. The germline gives CDR1 SGHDN, CDR2 FVKESK. CDR3 region: CASSQLDRAAKNIQYF. The CDR3 DNA sequence: TGTGCCAGCAGCCAATTGGACAGGGCAGCCAAAAACATTCAGTACTTC.

The J gene is TRBJ2-1, the V gene TRBV9; a weak D match, TRBD2 (5 bases). Trimming shortened V by 3 bases and J by 8 bases, and 15 bases separated the two germline ends. Per germline, CDR1 SGDLS and CDR2 YYNGEE. This CDR3 is 14 amino acids long. The CDR3 sequence: CASSEPPPGYEQFF. As DNA, the CDR3 is TGTGCCAGCAGCGAGCCCCCCCCGGGGTATGAGCAGTTCTTC.

V and J are TRBV11-2 and TRBJ1-1; D not certain. This CDR3 spans 14 amino acids. Germline values: CDR1 SGHAT, CDR2 FQNNGV. V lost 3 bases and J lost 1, with 9 bases in between. CDR3 DNA sequence: TGTGCCAGCAGCTTCTCGTCCGGGAACACTGAAGCTTTCTTT. Translating gives CASSFSSGNTEAFF.

This chain links TRBV5-1 with TRBJ2-1; 7 bases line up with TRBD2. V shed 3 bases and J 1 base; nucleotides not matched to a gene: 7. This CDR3 is 16 amino acids long. Germline assignment: CDR1 SGHRS and CDR2 YFSETQ. The CDR3 spells CASSSGGGNSYNEQFF. CDR3 coding DNA: TGCGCCAGCAGCTCGGGGGGAGGGAATTCCTACAATGAGCAGTTCTTC.

This chain connects TRBV7-2 to TRBJ1-1, with D hard to call. V lost 5 bases and J 10 bases, leaving 11 bases between the germline ends. The CDR3 is made up of 11 amino acids. The germline V gene has CDR1 SGHTA and CDR2 FQGNSA. This CDR3 reads CASSGDRGAFF. CDR3 DNA sequence: TGTGCCAGCAGCGGAGACCGGGGAGCTTTCTTT.

The chain couples TRBV5-8 to TRBJ2-1; 12 nucleotides agree with TRBD2. Looked up from germline, CDR1 is SGHTS and CDR2 is YDEGEE. This CDR3 spans 17 amino acids. The V gene end was trimmed by 2 bases and the J gene end by 0 bases; junction bases not matched to a gene: 3. The DNA of the CDR3 is TGTGCCAGCAGCTTCGCGACTAGCGGGAGCTCCTACAATGAGCAGTTCTTC. Protein product: CASSFATSGSSYNEQFF.

V is TRBV6-5 and J is TRBJ2-5; no reliable D call. The germline gives CDR1 MNHEY, CDR2 SVGAGI. The length of the CDR3 is 13 residues. The V end was cut by 4 bases, the J end by 7 bases, with 13 bases between. Written as DNA, the CDR3 is TGTGCCAGCAGTTCCGGCAGTAGTGGGACCCAGTACTTC. Translation gives CASSSGSSGTQYF.

For the CDR3, the DNA is TGCGCCAGCAGCCCCGATGAGACCCAGTACTTC. Its protein is CASSPDETQYF. The chain has TRBV5-1 and TRBJ2-5; D not certain. Germline CDR1 is SGHRS and CDR2 is YFSETQ. Deletions cut 4 bases from V and 5 bases from J, with 6 bases between. CDR3 length: 11 amino acids.

The chain carries TRBV7-6 and TRBJ2-7; 9 positions match TRBD2. The CDR3 spans 15 residues. The germline V gene has CDR1 SGHVS and CDR2 FNYEAQ. V lost 5 bases and J lost 2; bases outside the gene matches: 7. CDR3 nucleotides: TGTGCCAGCAGCCGCAGCGGGAGGAACACCTACGAGCAGTACTTC. Residues: CASSRSGRNTYEQYF.